This T cell receptor (beta chain) originates from a study of cytomegalovirus exposure and HLA in healthy donors. Study-level results: With later analysis, a missense DCLRE1C variant became linked to TCR beta V- and J-gene trimming. Despite most TCR sequences being rare, some public TCRs occurred in many donors.

V lost 0 bases and J 4 bases, leaving 4 bases between the germline ends. Germline V gene data show CDR1 as WNHNN and CDR2 as SYGVQD (reference sequence). The CDR3 contains 12 residues. The PCR was carried out with 60 Vbeta primers and 13 Jbeta primers. Clones were sequenced by immunoSEQ multiplex PCR, and TCRdb holds only the in-frame ones, with some missing. The sample lists tens of thousands of clones; approximately 78% were seen once. On this clone: The antigen is unknown.

The TCR originated in a man younger than 30 in good health and CMV-seropositive. The chain links TRBV10-1 to TRBJ2-7; D remains ambiguous. The specimen sequenced was PBMCs. The CDR3 DNA reads as TGCGCCAGCAGTGAGTCGACTTACGAGCAGTACTTC. It encodes CASSESTYEQYF.